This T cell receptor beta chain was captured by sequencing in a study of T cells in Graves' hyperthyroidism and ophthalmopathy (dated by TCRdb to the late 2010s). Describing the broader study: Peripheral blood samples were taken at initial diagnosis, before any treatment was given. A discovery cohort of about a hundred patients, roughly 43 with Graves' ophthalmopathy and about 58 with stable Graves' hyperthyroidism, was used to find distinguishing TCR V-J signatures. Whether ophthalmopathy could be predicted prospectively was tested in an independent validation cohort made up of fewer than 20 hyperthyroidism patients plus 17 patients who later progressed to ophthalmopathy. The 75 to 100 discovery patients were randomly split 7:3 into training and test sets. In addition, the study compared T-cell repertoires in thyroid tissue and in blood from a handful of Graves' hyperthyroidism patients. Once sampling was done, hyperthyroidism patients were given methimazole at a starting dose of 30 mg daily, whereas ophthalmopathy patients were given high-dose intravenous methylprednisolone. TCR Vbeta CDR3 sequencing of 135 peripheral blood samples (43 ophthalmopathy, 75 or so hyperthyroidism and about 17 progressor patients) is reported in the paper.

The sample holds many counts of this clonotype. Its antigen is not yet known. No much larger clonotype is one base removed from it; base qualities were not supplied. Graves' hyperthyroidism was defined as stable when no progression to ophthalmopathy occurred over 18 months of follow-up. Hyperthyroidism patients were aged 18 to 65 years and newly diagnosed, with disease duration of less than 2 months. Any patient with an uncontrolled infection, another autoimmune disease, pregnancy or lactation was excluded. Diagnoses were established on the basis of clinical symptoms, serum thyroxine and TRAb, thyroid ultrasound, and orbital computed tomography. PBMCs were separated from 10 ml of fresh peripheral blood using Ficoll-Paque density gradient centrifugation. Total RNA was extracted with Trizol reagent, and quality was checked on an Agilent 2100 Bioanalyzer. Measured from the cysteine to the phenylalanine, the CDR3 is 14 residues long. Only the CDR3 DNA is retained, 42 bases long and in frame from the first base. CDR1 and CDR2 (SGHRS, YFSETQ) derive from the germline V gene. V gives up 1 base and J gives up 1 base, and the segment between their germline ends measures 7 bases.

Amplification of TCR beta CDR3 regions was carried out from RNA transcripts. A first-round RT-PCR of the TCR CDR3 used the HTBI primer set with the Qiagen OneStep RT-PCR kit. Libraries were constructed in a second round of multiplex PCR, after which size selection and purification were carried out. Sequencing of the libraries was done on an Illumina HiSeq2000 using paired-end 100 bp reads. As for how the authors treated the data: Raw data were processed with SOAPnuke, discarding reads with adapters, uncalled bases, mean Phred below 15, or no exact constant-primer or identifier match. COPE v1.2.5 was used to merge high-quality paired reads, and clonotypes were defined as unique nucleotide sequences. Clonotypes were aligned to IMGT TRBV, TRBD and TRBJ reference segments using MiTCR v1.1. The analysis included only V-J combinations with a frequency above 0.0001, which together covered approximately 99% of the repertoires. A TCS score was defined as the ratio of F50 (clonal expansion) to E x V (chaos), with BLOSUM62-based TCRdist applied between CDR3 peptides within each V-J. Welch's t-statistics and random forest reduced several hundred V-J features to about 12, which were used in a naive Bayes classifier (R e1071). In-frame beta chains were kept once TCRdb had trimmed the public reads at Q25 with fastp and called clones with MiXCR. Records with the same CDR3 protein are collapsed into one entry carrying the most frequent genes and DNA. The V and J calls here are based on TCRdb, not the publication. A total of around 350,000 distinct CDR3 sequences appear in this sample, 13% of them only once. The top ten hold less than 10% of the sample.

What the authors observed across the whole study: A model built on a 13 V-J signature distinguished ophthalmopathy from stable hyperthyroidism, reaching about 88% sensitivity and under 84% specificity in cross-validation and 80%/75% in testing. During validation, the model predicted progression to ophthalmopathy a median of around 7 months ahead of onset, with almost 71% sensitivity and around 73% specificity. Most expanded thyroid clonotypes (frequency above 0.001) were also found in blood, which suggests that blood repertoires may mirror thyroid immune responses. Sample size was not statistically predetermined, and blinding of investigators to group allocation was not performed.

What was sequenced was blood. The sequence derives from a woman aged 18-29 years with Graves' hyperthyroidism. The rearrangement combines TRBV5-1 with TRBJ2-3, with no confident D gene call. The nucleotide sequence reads TGCGCCAGCAGCTTGTACGCAGGCACAGATACGCAGTATTTT. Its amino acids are CASSLYAGTDTQYF.